This T cell receptor (beta chain) was identified in a study of cytomegalovirus exposure and HLA in healthy donors. Study-wide findings and caveats: Presence/absence analysis assumed near-uniform sequencing depth across donors. Researchers counted 164 TCR beta chains as cytomegalovirus-associated. Trimming of TCR beta V- and J-genes showed a link, identified in a later analysis, to a missense DCLRE1C variant. The number of N-insertions in an Asian-associated ancestry cluster was reportedly below the roughly 700-donor mean in a later analysis.

CDR3 length equals 15 residues. Per germline, CDR1 MNHEY and CDR2 SVGAGI. V lost 3 bases and J lost 3; bases outside the gene matches: 5. It was with 60 Vbeta and 13 Jbeta primers that the PCR ran. Profiling relied on immunoSEQ multiplex PCR, and the TCRdb table lists in-frame clones only, not all of them. This repertoire includes some 110,000 clones. Of note for this clone: Its antigen is not identified.

The sequence came from a man between 40 and 49 years old in good health and CMV-seronegative. The V gene is TRBV6-5, the J gene TRBJ2-5, with 9 bases that match TRBD2. The sample was PBMCs. The CDR3, as DNA: TGTGCCAGCAGTTATTGGGCGGGGGGGGAAGAGACCCAGTACTTC. Its protein is CASSYWAGGEETQYF.